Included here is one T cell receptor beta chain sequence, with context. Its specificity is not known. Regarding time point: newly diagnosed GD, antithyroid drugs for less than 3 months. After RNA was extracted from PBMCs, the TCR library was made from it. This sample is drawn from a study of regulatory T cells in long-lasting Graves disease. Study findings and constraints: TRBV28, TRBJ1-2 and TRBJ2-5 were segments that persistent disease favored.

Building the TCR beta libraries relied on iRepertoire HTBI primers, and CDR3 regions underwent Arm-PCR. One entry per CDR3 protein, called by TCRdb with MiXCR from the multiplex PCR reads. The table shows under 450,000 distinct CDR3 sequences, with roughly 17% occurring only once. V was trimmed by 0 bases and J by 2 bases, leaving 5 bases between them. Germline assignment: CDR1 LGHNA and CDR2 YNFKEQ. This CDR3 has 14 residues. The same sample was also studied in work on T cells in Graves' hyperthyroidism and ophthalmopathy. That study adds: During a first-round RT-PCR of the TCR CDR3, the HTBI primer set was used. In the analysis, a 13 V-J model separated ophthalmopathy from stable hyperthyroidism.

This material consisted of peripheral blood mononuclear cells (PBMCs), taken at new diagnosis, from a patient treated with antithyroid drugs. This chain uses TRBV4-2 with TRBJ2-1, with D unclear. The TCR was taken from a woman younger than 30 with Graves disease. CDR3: CASSQEGTYNEQFF. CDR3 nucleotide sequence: TGTGCCAGCAGCCAAGAGGGGACCTACAATGAGCAGTTCTTC.